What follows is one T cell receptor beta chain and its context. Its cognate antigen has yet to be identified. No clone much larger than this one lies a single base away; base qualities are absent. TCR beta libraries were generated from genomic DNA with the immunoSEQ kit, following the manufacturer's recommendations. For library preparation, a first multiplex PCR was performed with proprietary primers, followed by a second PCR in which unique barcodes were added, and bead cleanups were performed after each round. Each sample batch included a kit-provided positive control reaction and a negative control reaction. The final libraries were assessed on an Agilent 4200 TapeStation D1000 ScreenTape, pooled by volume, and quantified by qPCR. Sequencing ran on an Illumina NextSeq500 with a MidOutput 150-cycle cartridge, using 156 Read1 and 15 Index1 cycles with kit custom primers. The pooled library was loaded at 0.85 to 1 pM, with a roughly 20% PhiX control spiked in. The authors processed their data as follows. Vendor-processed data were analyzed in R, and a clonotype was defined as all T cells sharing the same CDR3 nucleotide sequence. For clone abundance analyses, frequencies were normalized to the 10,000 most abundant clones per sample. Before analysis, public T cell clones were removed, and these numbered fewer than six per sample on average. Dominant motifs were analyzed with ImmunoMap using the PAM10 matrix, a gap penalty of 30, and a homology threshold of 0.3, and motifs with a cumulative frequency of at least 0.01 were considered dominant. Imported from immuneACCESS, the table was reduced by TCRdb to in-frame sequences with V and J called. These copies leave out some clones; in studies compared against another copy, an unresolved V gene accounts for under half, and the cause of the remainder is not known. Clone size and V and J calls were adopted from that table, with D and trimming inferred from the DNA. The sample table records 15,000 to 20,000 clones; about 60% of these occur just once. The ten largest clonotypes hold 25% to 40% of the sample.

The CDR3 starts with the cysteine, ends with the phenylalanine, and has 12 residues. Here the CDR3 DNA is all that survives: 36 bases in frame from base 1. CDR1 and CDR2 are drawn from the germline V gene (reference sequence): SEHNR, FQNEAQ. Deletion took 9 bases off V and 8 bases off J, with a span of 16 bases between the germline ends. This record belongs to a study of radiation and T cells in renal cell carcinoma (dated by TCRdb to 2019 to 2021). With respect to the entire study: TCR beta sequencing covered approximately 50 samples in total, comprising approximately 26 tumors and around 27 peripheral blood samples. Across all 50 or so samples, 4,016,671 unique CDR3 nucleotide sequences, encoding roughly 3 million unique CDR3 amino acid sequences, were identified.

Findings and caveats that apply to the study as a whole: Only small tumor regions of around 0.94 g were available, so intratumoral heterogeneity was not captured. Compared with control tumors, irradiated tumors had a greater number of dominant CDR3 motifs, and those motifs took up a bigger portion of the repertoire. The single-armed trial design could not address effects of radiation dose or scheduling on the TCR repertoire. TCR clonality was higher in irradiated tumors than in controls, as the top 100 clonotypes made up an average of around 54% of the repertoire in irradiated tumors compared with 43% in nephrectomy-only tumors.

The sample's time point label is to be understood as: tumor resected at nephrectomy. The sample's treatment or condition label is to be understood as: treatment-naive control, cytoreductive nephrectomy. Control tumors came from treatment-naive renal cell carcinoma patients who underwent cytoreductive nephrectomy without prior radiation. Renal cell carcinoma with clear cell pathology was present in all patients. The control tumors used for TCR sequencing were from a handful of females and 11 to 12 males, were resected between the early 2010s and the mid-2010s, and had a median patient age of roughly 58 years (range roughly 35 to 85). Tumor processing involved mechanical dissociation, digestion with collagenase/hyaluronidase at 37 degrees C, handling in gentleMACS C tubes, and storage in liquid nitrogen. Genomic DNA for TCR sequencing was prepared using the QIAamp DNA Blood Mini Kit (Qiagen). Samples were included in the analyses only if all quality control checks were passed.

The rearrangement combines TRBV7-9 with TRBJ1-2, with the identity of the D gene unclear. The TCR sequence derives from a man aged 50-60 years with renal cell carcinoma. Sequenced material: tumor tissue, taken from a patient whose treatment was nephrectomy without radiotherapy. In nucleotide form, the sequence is TGTGCCAGTCCCGTCGCTGCGGGAGGCTACACCTTC. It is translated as CASPVAAGGYTF.